This TCR beta chain was obtained from a study of blood T cell repertoires in COVID-19. On the study more broadly: COVID-19 samples from acute and convalescent phases originated in the United States, Italy and Spain. Sample material is recorded as cDNA or gDNA derived from T cells, B-cell-depleted T cells, or PBMCs.

CDR3 length: 14 amino acids. V was clipped by 2 bases and J by 6 bases, with 13 bases between them. Germline assignment: CDR1 SEHNR and CDR2 FQNEAQ (reference sequence). In the authors' workflow: Amplifying reference gene primers gave estimates of nucleated cell counts. Clones were sequenced by immunoSEQ multiplex PCR, and TCRdb holds only the in-frame ones, with some missing. V and J calls and clone size are as listed in that table; D and trimming were resolved from the DNA. The table lists roughly 200,000 clones, approximately 83% of them singletons. The rearrangement joins TRBV7-9 to TRBJ1-2, with D hard to call. The material sequenced was peripheral blood. The origin of this receptor is a man in his forties or fifties with active or convalescent COVID-19. The CDR3 protein is CASSLRSVEDGYTF. As DNA, the CDR3 is TGTGCCAGCAGCTTAAGGAGCGTCGAGGATGGCTACACCTTC.